These T cell receptor beta chains were read from a single sample in a study of spatial heterogeneity in lung cancer. TCRdb itself ran the 5' RACE reads through MiXCR, one entry per CDR3 protein. Of roughly 20,000 distinct CDR3 sequences listed, 4.6% are singletons. Sample: PBMCs, taken at surgery. These receptor sequences come from a male donor with early-stage non-small cell lung cancer. The CDR3 runs from the conserved cysteine through the conserved F or W. D genes are given only for firm matches. Some rows mark clone size as missing; the rest say once, few, many or name a class of expanded clone.

j_call v_call clone_size d_call cdr3_aa cdr3_nt
TRBJ2-7 TRBV4-2 many TRBD1 CASSHPGQGNEQYF TGTGCCAGCAGCCACCCGGGACAGGGTAACGAGCAGTACTTC
TRBJ1-4 TRBV28 few TRBD1 CASSPRQGIWEKLFF TGTGCCAGCAGTCCCCGACAGGGTATTTGGGAAAAACTGTTTTTT
TRBJ1-5 TRBV18 many - CASSPLGPINQPQHF TGTGCCAGCTCACCTTTAGGACCGATCAATCAGCCCCAGCATTTT
TRBJ2-7 TRBV2 many - CASGTLSYEQYF TGTGCCAGCGGGACCCTCTCCTACGAGCAGTACTTC
TRBJ2-7 TRBV28 many TRBD1 CASESGTGGYEQYF TGTGCCAGCGAATCAGGGACAGGGGGATACGAGCAGTACTTC
TRBJ2-6 TRBV10-3 many - CAIRDSSGANVLTF TGTGCCATCAGGGACAGCTCTGGGGCCAACGTCCTGACTTTC
TRBJ2-7 TRBV7-9 - - CASSLEQGVYEQYF TGTGCCAGCAGCTTAGAGCAAGGGGTGTACGAGCAGTACTTC
TRBJ1-1 TRBV13 many TRBD1 CASSSGTANPEAFF TGTGCCAGCAGCTCCGGGACAGCGAACCCTGAAGCTTTCTTT
TRBJ1-5 TRBV3-1 medium-sized TRBD1 CASSLQGAYQPQHF TGTGCCAGCAGCCTACAGGGGGCTTATCAGCCCCAGCATTTT
TRBJ2-3 TRBV10-3 many - CAISASWGRDTQYF TGTGCCATCAGTGCGTCTTGGGGCCGAGATACGCAGTATTTT
TRBJ2-6 TRBV18 few - CASSSSGGLEGANVLTF TGTGCCAGCTCCTCTTCCGGGGGTTTGGAAGGGGCCAACGTCCTGACTTTC
TRBJ1-5 TRBV15 many TRBD1 CATSTDRGGQPQHF TGTGCCACCAGCACAGACAGGGGCGGTCAGCCCCAGCATTTT
TRBJ2-5 TRBV3-1 many - CASSQDMSRPETQYF TGTGCCAGCAGCCAAGATATGAGTCGGCCCGAGACCCAGTACTTC
TRBJ2-7 TRBV5-6 many TRBD1 CASSLTGQGRDEQYF TGTGCCAGCAGCTTGACGGGACAGGGGAGAGACGAGCAGTACTTC
TRBJ2-1 TRBV5-1 many - CASSLEVGPYYEQFF TGCGCCAGCAGCTTGGAGGTGGGGCCCTATTATGAGCAGTTCTTC
TRBJ2-1 TRBV5-6 many - CASSLGLGGDSSYNEQFF TGTGCCAGCAGCTTAGGGCTAGGAGGCGATAGCTCCTACAATGAGCAGTTCTTC
TRBJ1-5 TRBV10-3 many - CAISRTVSNQPQHF TGTGCCATCAGTAGGACGGTTAGCAATCAGCCCCAGCATTTT